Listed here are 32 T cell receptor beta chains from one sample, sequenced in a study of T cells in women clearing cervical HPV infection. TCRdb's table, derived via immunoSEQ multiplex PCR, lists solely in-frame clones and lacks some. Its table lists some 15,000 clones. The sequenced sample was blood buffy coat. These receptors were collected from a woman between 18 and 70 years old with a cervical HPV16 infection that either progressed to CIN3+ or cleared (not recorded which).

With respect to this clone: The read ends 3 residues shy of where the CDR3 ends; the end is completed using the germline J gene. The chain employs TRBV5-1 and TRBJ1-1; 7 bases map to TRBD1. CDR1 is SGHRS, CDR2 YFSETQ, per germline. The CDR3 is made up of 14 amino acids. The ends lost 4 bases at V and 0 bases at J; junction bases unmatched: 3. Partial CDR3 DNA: TGCGCCAGCAGCCGGGACAGACTGAACACTGAA. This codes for CASSRDRLNTE. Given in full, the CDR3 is CASSRDRLNTEAFF.

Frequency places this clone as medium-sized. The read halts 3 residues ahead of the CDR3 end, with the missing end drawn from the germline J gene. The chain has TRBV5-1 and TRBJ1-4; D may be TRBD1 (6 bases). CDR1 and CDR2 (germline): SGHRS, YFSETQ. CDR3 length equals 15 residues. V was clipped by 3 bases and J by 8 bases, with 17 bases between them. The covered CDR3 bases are TGCGCCAGCAGCTGGGGGGGGGCTAAGGAAGAAAAA. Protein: CASSWGGAKEEK. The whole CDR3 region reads CASSWGGAKEEKLFF.

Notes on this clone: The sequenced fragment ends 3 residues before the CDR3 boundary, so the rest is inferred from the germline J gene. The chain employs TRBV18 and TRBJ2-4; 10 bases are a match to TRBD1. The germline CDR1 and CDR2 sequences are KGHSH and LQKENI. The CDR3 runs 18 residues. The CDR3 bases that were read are TGTGCCAGCTCGACTCTCGGCCCGGGACAGGGGCAATGGTATGGT. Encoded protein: CASSTLGPGQGQWYG. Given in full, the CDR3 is CASSTLGPGQGQWYGQYF. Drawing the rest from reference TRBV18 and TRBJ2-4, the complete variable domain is NAGVMQNPRHLVRRRGQEARLRCSPMKGHSHVYWYRQLPEEGLKFMVYLQKENIIDESGMPKERFSAEFPKEGPSILRIQQVVRGDSAAYFCASSTLGPGQGQWYGQYFGAGTRLSVL.

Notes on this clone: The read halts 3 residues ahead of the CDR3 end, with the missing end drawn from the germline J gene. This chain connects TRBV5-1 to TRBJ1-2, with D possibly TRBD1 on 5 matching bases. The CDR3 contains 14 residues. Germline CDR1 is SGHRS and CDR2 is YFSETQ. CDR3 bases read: TGCGCCAGCAGCTTGTCCTACGACGGGGGGGGC. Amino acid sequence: CASSLSYDGGG. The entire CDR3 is CASSLSYDGGGYTF.

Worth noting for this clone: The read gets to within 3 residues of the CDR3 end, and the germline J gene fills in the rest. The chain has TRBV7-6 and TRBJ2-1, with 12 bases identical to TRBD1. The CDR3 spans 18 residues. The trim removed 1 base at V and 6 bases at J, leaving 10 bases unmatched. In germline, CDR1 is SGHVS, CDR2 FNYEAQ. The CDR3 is CASSLEEPGTGGRNEQFF. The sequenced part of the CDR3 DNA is TGTGCCAGCAGCTTAGAGGAGCCCGGGACAGGGGGCCGCAATGAG.

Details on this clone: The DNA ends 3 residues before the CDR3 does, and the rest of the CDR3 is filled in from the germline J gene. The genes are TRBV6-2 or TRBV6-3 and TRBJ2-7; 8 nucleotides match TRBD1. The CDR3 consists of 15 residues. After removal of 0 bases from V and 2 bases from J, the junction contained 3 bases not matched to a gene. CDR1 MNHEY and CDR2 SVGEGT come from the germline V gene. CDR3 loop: CASSYSDRVAYEQYF. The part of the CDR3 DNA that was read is TGTGCCAGCAGTTACTCGGACAGGGTTGCCTACGAG.

Incomplete CDR3 DNA: TGCGCCAGCAGCTTGGACAGAGCCAAAAACATT. Translated, it gives CASSLDRAKNI. The full-length CDR3 reads as CASSLDRAKNIQYF. This chain links TRBV5-1 with TRBJ2-4; D is undetermined. The read falls 3 residues short of the CDR3 end, and the missing part is taken from the germline J gene. The V end was cut by 0 bases, the J end by 0 bases, with 4 bases between. Germline CDR1 and CDR2: SGHRS and YFSETQ. The CDR3 runs to 14 residues. Complete variable domain (other parts from reference TRBV5-1 and TRBJ2-4): KAGVTQTPRYLIKTRGQQVTLSCSPISGHRSVSWYQQTPGQGLQFLFEYFSETQRNKGNFPGRFSGRQFSNSRSEMNVSTLELGDSALYLCASSLDRAKNIQYFGAGTRLSVL.

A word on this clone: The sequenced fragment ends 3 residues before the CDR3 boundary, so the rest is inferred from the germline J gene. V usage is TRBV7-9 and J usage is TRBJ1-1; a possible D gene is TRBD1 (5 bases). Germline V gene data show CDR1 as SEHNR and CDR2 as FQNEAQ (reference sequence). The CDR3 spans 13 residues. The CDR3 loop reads CASSLAITGEAFF. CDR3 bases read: TGTGCCAGCAGCTTAGCCATCACAGGCGAA.

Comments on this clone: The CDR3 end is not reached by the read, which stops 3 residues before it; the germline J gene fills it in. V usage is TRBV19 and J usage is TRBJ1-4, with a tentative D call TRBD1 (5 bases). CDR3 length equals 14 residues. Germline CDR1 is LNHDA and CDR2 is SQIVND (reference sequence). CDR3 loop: CASSIGAGANVLFF. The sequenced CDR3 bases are TGTGCCAGTAGTATAGGGGCTGGGGCCAACGTA.

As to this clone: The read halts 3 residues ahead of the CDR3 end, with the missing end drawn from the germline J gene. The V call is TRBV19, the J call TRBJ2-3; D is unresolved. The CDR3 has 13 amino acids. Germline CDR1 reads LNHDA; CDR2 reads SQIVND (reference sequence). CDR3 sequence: CASSIVTAQPQYF. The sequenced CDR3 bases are TGTGCCAGTAGTATAGTAACAGCTCAGCCG.

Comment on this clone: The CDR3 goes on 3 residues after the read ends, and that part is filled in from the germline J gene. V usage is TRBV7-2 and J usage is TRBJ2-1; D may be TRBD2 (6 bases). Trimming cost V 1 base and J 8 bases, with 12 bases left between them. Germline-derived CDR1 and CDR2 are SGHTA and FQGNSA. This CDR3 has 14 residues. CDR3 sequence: CASSLGLGFDEQFF. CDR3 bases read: TGTGCCAGCAGCTTAGGACTAGGGTTCGATGAG.

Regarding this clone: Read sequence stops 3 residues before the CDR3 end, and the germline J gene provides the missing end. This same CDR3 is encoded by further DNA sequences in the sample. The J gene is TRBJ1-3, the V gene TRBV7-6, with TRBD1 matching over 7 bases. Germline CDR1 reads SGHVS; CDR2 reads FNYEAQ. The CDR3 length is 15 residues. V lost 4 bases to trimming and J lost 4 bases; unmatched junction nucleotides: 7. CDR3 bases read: TGTGCCAGCAGCTCCCAGACAGGGCTGGGAAACACC. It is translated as CASSSQTGLGNT. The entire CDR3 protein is CASSSQTGLGNTIYF. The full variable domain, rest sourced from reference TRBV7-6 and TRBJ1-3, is GAGVSQSPRYKVTKRGQDVALRCDPISGHVSLYWYRQALGQGPEFLTYFNYEAQQDKSGLPNDRFSAERPEGSISTLTIQRTEQRDSAMYRCASSSQTGLGNTIYFGEGSWLTVV.

The CDR3 loop is CASSVGRSNQPQYF. CDR3 DNA (partial): TGTGCCAGCAGTGTGGGGCGCAGCAATCAGCCG. This sequence joins TRBV2 and TRBJ2-3, with D maybe TRBD1 (5 bases). The sequenced fragment ends 3 residues before the CDR3 boundary, so the rest is inferred from the germline J gene. The CDR3 sequence is 14 residues long. The V gene's germline CDR1 is SNHLY and CDR2 FYNNEI. The complete variable domain, with remaining parts taken from reference TRBV2 and TRBJ2-3, reads EPEVTQTPSHQVTQMGQEVILRCVPISNHLYFYWYRQILGQKVEFLVSFYNNEISEKSEIFDDQFSVERPDGSNFTLKIRSTKLEDSAMYFCASSVGRSNQPQYFGPGTRLTVL.

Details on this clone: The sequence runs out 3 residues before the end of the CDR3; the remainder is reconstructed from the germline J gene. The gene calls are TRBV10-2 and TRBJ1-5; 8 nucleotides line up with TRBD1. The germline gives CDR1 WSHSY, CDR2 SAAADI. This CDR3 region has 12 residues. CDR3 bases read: TGCGCCAGCAGAGCACAGGGGGGCCCC. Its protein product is CASRAQGGP. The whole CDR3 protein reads CASRAQGGPQHF.

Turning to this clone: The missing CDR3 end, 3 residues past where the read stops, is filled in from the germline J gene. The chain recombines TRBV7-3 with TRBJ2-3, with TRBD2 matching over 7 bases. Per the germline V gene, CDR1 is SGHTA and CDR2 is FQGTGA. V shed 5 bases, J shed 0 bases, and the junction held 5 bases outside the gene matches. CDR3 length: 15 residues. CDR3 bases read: TGTGCCAGCAGCCAGGCGGGGGAGAGCACAGATACG. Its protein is CASSQAGESTDT. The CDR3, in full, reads CASSQAGESTDTQYF. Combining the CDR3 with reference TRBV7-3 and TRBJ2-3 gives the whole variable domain GAGVSQTPSNKVTEKGKYVELRCDPISGHTALYWYRQSLGQGPEFLIYFQGTGAADDSGLPNDRFFAVRPEGSVSTLKIQRTERGDSAVYLCASSQAGESTDTQYFGPGTRLTVL.

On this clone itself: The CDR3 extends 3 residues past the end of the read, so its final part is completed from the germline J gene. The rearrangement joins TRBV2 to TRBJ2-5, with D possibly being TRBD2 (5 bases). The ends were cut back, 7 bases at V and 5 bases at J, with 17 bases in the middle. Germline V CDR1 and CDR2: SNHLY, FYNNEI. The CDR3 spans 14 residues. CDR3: CASNVRGSEETQYF. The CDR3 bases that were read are TGTGCCAGCAACGTTCGGGGATCGGAGGAGACC.

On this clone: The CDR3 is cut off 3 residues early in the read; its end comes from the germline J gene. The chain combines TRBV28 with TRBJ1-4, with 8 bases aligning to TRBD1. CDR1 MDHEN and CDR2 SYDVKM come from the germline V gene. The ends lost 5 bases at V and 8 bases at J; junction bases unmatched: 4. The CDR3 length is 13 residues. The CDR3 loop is CASSGQGGEKLFF. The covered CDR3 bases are TGTGCCAGCAGTGGACAGGGTGGGGAAAAA.

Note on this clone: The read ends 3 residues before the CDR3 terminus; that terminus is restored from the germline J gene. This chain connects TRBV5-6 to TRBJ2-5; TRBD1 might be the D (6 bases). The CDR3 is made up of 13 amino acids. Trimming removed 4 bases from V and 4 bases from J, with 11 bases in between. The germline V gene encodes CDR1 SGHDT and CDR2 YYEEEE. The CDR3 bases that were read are TGTGCCAGCAGCGCAAGGGGGTCAGAGACC. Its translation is CASSARGSET. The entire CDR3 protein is CASSARGSETQYF.

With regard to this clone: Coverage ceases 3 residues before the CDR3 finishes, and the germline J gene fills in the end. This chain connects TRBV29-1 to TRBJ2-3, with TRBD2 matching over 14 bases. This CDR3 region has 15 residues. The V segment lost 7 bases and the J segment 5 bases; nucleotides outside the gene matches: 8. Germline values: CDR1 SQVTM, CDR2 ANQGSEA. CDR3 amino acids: CSGERGLAGVDTQYF. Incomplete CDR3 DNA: TGCAGCGGTGAGAGGGGACTAGCGGGGGTAGATACG.

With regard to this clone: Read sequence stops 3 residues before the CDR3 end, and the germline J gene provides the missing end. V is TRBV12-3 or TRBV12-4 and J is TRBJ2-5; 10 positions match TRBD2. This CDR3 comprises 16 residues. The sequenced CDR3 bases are TGTGCCAGCAGTTCCGGCTGGACTAGCGGATCAGATACC. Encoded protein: CASSSGWTSGSDT. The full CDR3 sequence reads CASSSGWTSGSDTQYF.

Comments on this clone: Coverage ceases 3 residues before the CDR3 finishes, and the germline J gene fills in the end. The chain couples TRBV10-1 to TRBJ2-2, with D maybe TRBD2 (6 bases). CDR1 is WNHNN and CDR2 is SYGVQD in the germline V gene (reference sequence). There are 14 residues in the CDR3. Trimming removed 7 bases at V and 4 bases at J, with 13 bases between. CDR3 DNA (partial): TGCGCCAGCACCCCGCGGGATGGCACCGGGGAG. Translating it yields CASTPRDGTGE. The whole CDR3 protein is CASTPRDGTGELFF.

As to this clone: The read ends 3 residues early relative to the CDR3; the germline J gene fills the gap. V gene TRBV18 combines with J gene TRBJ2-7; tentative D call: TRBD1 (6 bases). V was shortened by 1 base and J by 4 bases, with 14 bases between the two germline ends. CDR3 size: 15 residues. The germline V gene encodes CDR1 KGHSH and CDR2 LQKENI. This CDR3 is CASSPRLRGTYEQYF. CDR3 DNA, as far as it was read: TGTGCCAGCTCACCACGTCTCAGGGGTACATACGAG.

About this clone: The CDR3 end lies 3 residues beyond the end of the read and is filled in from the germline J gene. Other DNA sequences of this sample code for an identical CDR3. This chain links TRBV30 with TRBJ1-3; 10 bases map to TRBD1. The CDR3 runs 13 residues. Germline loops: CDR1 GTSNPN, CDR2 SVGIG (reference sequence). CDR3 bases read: TGTGCCTGGAACCCGGGACAGGGGAGCACA. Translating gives CAWNPGQGST. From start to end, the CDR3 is CAWNPGQGSTIYF. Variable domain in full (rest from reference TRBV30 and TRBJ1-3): SQTIHQWPATLVQPVGSPLSLECTVEGTSNPNLYWYRQAAGRGLQLLFYSVGIGQISSEVPQNLSASRPQDRQFILSSKKLLLSDSGFYLCAWNPGQGSTIYFGEGSWLTVV.

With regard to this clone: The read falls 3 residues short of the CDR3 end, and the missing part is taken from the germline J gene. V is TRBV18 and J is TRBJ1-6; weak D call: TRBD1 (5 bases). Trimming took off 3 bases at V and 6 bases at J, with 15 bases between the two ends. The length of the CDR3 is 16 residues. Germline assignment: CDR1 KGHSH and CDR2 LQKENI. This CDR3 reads CASSPMEGFSNSPLHF. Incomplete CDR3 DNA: TGTGCCAGCTCACCGATGGAGGGGTTCAGTAATTCACCC.

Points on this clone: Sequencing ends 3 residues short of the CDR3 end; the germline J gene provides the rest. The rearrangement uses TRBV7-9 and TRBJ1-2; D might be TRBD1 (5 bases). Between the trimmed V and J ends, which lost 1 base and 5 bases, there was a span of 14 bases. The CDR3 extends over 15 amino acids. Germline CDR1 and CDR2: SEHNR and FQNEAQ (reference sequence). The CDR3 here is CASSLEGKVWYGYTF. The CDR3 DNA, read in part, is TGTGCCAGCAGCTTAGAGGGGAAGGTGTGGTATGGC.

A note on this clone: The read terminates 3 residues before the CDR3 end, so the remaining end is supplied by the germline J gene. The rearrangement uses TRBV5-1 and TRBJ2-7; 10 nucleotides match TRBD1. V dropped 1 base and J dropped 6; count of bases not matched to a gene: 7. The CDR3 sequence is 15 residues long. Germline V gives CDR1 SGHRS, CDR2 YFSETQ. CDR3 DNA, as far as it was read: TGCGCCAGCAGCTTGTCTGGGACAGGGGTCTTCGAG. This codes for CASSLSGTGVFE. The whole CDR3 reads CASSLSGTGVFEQYF.

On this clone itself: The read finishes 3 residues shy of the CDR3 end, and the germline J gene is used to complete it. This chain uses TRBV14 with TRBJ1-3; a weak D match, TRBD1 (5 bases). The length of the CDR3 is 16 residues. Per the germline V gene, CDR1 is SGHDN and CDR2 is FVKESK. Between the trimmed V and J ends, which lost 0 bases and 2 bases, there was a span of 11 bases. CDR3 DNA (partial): TGTGCCAGCAGCCAAGATCGAATAGGGGCTGGAAACACC. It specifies CASSQDRIGAGNT. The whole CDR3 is CASSQDRIGAGNTIYF.

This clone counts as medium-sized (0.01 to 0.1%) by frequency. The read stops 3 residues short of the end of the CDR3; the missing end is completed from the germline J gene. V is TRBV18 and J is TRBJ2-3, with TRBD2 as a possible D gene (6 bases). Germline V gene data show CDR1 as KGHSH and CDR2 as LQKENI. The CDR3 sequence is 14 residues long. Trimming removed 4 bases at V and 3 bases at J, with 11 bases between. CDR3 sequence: CASSRASDTDTQYF. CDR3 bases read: TGTGCCAGCTCACGGGCTAGCGATACAGATACG.

CDR3 DNA (partial): TGTGCCAGCAGCTTCGAGGGGAGCAATCAGCCC. Its translation is CASSFEGSNQP. The entire CDR3 protein is CASSFEGSNQPQHF. The chain combines TRBV11-2 with TRBJ1-5; a possible D gene is TRBD1 (5 bases). From the germline J gene comes the end of the CDR3, since the read stops 3 residues before it. V lost 3 bases, J lost 1 base, and 7 bases lay in between. Germline loops: CDR1 SGHAT, CDR2 FQNNGV. The CDR3 is 14 amino acids.

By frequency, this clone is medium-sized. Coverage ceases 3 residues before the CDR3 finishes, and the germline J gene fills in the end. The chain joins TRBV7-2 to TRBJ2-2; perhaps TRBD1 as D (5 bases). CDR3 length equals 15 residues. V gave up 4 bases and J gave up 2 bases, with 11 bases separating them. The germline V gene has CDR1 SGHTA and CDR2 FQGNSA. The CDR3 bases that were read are TGTGCCAGCAGCTCTAGGACAAGAAACACCGGGGAG. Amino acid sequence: CASSSRTRNTGE. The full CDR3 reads CASSSRTRNTGELFF.

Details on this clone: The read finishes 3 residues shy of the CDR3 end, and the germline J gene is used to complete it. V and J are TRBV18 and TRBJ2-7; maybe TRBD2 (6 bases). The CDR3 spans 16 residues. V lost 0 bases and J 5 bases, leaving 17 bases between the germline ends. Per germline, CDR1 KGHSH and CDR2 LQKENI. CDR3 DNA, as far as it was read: TGTGCCAGCTCACCACCGTCGCAGGGAGGTAGGAACGAG. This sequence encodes CASSPPSQGGRNE. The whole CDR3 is CASSPPSQGGRNEQYF.

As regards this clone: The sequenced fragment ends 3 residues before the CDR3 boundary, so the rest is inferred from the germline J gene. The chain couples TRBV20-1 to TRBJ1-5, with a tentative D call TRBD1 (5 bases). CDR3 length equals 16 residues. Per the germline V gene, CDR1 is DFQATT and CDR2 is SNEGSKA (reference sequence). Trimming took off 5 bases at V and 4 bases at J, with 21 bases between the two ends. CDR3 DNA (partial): TGCAGTGCTCTACCGAGGCAGGGTATTCGGAATCAGCCC. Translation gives CSALPRQGIRNQP. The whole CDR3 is CSALPRQGIRNQPQHF.